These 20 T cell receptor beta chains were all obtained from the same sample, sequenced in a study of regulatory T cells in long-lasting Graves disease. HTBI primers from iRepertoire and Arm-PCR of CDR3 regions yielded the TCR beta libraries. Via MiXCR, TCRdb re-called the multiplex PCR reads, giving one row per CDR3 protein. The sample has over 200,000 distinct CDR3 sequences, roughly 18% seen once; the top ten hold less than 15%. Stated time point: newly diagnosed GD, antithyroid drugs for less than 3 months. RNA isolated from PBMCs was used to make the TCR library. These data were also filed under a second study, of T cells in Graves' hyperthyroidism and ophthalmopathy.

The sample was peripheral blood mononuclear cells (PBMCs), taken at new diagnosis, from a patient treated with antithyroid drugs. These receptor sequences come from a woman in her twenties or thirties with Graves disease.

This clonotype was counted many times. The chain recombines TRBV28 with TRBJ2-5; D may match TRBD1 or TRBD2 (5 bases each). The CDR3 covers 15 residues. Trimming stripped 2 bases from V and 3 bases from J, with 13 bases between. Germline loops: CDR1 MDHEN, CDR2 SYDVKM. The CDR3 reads CASSLGGGLEETQYF. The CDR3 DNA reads TGTGCCAGCAGTTTAGGGGGTGGACTTGAAGAGACCCAGTACTTC. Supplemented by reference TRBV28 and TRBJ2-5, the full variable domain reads DVKVTQSSRYLVKRTGEKVFLECVQDMDHENMFWYRQDPGLGLRLIYFSYDVKMKEKGDIPEGYSVSREKKERFSLILESASTNQTSMYLCASSLGGGLEETQYFGPGTRLLVL.

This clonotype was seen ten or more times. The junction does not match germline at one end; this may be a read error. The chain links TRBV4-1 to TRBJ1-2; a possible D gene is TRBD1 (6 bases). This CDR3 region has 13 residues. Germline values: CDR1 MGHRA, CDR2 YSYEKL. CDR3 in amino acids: CASSPKGGYGYTF. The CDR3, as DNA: TGTGCCAGCAGCCCCAAAGGGGGCTATGGCTACACCTTC.

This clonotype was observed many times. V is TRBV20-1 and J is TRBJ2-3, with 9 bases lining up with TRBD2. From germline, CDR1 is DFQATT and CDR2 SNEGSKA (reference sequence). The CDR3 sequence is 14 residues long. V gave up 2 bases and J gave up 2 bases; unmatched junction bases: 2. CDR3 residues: CSARSGGPTDTQYF. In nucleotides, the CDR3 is TGCAGTGCTAGAAGCGGGGGGCCCACAGATACGCAGTATTTT.

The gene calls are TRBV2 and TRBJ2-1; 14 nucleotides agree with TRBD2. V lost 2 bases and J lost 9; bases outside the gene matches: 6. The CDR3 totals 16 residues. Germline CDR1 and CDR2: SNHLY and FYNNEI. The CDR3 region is CASSERLAGGPFEQFF. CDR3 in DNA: TGTGCCAGCAGTGAAAGACTAGCGGGGGGGCCGTTTGAGCAGTTCTTC.

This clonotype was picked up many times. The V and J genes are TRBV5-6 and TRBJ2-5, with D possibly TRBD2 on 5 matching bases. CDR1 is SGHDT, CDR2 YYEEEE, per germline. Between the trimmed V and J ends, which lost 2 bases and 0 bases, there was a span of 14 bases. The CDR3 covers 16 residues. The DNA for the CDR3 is TGTGCCAGCAGCTTCCGGGGTAGACTATACCAAGAGACCCAGTACTTC. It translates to CASSFRGRLYQETQYF.

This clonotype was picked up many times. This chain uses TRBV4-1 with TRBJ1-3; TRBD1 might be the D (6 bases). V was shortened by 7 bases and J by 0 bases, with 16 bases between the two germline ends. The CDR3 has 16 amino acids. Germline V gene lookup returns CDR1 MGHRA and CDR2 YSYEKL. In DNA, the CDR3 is TGCGCCAGCACCGCATCTTGGACAGTCTCTGGAAACACCATATATTTT. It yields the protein CASTASWTVSGNTIYF.

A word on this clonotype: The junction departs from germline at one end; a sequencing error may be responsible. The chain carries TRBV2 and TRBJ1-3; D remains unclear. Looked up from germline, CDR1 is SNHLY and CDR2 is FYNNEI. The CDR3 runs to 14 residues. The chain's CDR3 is CASRSGFSENTIYF. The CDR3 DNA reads TGTGCCAGCAGATCGGGGTTCTCTGAAAACACCATATATTTT.

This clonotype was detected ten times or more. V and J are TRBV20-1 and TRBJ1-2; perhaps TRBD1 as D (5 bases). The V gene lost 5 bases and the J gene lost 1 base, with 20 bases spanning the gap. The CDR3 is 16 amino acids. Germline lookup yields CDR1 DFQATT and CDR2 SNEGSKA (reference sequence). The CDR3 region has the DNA TGCAGTGCTCCCCCGACGGGGACGGGGGGTAACTATGGCTACACCTTC. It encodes CSAPPTGTGGNYGYTF.

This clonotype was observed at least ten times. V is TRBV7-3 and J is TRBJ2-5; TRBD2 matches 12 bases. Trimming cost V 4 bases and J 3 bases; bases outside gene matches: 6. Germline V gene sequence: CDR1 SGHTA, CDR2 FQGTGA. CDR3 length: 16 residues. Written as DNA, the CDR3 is TGTGCCAGCAGCTCTCCGGGACTAGCGGGTGAAGAGACCCAGTACTTC. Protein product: CASSSPGLAGEETQYF.

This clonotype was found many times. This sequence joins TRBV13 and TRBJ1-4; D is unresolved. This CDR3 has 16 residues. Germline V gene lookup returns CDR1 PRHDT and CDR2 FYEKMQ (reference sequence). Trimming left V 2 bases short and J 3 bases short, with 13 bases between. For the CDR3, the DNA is TGTGCCAGCAGCTTATTGGATGGGAACGCTAATGAAAAACTGTTTTTT. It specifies CASSLLDGNANEKLFF.

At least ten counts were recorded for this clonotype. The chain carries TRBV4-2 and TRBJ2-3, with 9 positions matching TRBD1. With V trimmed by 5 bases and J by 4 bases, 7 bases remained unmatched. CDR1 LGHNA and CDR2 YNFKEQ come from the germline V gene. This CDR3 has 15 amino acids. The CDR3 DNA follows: TGTGCCAGCAGCTCCCCGGGACAGGGAGCAGATACGCAGTATTTT. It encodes CASSSPGQGADTQYF.

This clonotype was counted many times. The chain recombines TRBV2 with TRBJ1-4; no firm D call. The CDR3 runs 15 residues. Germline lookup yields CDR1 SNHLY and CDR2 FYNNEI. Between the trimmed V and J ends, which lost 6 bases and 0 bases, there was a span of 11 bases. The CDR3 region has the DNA TGTGCCAGCAGGAAAACTCGCGCAACTAATGAAAAACTGTTTTTT. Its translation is CASRKTRATNEKLFF.

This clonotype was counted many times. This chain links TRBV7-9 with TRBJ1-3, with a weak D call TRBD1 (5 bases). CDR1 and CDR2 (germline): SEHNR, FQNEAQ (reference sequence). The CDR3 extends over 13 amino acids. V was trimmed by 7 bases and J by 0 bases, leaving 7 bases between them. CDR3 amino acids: CASTGSSGNTIYF. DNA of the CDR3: TGTGCCAGCACAGGGTCCTCTGGAAACACCATATATTTT.

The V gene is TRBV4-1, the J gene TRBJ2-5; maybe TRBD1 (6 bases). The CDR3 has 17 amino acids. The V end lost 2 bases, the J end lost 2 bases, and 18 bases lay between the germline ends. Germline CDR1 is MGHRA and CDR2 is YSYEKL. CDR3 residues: CASSQNHRTAKQETQYF. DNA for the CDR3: TGCGCCAGCAGCCAAAATCATCGGACAGCTAAACAAGAGACCCAGTACTTC.

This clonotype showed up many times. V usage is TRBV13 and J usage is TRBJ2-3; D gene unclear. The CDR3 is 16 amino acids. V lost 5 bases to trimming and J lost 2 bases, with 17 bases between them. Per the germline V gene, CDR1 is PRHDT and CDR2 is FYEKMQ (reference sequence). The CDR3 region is CASSPTPLLSTDTQYF. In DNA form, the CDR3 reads TGTGCCAGCAGCCCCACGCCCCTCCTCTCCACAGATACGCAGTATTTT.

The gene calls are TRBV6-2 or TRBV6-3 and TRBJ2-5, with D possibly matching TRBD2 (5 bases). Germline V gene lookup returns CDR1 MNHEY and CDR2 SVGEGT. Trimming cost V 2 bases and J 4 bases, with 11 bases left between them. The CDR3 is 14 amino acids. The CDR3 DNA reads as TGTGCCAGCAGTTACGGCTCTCGGGGAGAGACCCAGTACTTC. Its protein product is CASSYGSRGETQYF.

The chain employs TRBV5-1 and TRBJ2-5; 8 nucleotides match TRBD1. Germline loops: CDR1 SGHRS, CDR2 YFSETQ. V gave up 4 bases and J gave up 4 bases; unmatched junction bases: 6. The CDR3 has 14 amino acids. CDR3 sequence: CASSPPGGGETQYF. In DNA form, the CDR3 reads TGCGCCAGCAGCCCCCCAGGGGGCGGAGAGACCCAGTACTTC. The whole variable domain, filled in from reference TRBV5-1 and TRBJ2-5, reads KAGVTQTPRYLIKTRGQQVTLSCSPISGHRSVSWYQQTPGQGLQFLFEYFSETQRNKGNFPGRFSGRQFSNSRSEMNVSTLELGDSALYLCASSPPGGGETQYFGPGTRLLVL.

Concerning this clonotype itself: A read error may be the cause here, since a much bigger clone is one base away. In DNA form, the CDR3 reads TGTGCCGGCAGCTTAGGTGTGGGGGTAAAGGAGACCCAGTACTTC. Translating gives CAGSLGVGVKETQYF. This sequence joins TRBV11-2 and TRBJ2-5; D possibly uses TRBD1 or TRBD2 (5 bases each). Germline loops: CDR1 SGHAT, CDR2 FQNNGV. The CDR3 sequence is 15 residues long.

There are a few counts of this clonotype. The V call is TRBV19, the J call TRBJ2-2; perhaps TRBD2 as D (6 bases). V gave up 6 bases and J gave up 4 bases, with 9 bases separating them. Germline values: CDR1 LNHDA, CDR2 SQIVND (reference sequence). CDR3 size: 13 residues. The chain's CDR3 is CASRTTSTGELFF. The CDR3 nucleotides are TGTGCCAGTAGGACGACTAGCACCGGGGAGCTGTTTTTT.

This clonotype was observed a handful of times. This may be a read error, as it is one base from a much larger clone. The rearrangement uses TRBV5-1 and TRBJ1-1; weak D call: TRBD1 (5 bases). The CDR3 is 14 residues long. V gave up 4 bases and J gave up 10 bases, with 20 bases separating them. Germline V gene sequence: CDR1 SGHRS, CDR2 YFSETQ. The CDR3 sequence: CASSPNGGVGGAFF. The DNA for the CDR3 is TGCGCCAGCAGCCCAAATGGGGGGGTTGGCGGAGCTTTCTTT.